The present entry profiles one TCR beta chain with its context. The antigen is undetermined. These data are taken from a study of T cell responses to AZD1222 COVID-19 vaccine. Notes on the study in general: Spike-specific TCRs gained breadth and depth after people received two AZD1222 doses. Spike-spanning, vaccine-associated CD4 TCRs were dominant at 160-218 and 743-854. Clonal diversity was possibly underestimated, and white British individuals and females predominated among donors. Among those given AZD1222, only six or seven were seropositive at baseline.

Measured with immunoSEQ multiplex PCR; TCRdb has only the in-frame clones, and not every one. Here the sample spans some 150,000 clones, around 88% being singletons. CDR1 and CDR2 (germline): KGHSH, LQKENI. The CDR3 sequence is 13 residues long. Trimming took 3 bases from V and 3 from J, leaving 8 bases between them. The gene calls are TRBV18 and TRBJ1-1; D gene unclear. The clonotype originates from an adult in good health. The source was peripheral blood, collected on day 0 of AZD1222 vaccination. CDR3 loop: CASSPIKDTEAFF. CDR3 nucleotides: TGTGCCAGCTCACCCATCAAAGACACTGAAGCTTTCTTT.